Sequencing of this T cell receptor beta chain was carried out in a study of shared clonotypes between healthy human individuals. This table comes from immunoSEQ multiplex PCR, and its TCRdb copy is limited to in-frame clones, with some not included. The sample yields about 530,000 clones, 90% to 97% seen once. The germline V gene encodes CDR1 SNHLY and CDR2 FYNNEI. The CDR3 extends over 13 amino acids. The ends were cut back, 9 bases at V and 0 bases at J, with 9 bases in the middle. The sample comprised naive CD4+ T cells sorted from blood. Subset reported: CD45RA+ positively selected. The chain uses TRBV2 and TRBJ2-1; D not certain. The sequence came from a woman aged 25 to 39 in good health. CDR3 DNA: TGTGCCAGTCGGAAGAGCTCCTACAATGAGCAGTTCTTC. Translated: CASRKSSYNEQFF.